The T cell receptor (beta chain) under discussion was sequenced for a study of T cell responses to AZD1222 COVID-19 vaccine. Regarding the study as a whole: Recipients of AZD1222 seropositive at baseline numbered only 5 or 6.

Here immunoSEQ multiplex PCR was the method, and the copy in TCRdb shows in-frame clones only, minus some. The sample comprises 95,000 to 150,000 clones, 85% to 90% of which are singletons, and around 30% rests with the top ten. From germline, CDR1 is MNHEY and CDR2 SMNVEV (reference sequence). V lost 6 bases and J lost 7; bases outside the gene matches: 8. The CDR3 contains 13 residues. In regard to this clone: Its antigen is unknown.

This specimen was peripheral blood, taken on day 0 of AZD1222 vaccination. This receptor was obtained from an adult in good health. The chain recombines TRBV27 with TRBJ1-2, with TRBD1 matching 7 bases. CDR3 protein: CASSTTGPGGYTF. Here the CDR3 DNA reads TGTGCCAGCAGCACGACAGGGCCCGGTGGCTACACCTTC.